The rows below give T cell receptor beta chains drawn from one sample of a study of CD8+ T cells in alopecia areata. The assay was immunoSEQ multiplex PCR, and TCRdb's table has in-frame clones only and misses some. This sample has around 82,000 clones, with approximately 50% found just once. Material: NKG2D-high CD8+ T cells sorted from blood. The origin of the receptors is a human donor with alopecia areata. Both conserved end residues are part of each CDR3. The D gene is left open where the match is weak. Expanded clones get a size class; other rows say once, few or many, or leave the size out.

clone_size d_call j_call v_call cdr3_nt cdr3_aa
. . TRBJ2-1 TRBV30 TGTGCCTGGAGTAGGTGGGGGACCTACAATGAGCAGTTCTTC CAWSRWGTYNEQFF
few . TRBJ2-1 TRBV29-1 TGCAGCGTTGAAGACAGGGCCTGGCCCTACAATGAGCAGTTCTTC CSVEDRAWPYNEQFF
. TRBD2 TRBJ2-7 TRBV7-9 TGTGCCAGCAGCCCTCCGACTAGCGGGAAAACCTACGAGCAGTACTTC CASSPPTSGKTYEQYF
. . TRBJ2-7 TRBV25-1 TGTGCCAGCAGTGACCAGGCGTTTTCCGAGCAGTACTTC CASSDQAFSEQYF
once . TRBJ2-7 TRBV29-1 TGCAGCGCCAGGGCTGCGGCTGGAGACGACGAGCAGTACTTC CSARAAAGDDEQYF
. TRBD2 TRBJ2-1 TRBV30 TGTGCCTGGGTTCCGGGACTAGCGGTTACTGAGCAGTTCTTC CAWVPGLAVTEQFF
. . TRBJ2-7 TRBV27 TGTGCCAGCAGTTTCGGGACGTCAACCTACGAGCAGTACTTC CASSFGTSTYEQYF
few TRBD1 TRBJ2-1 TRBV7-9 TGTGCCAATGAGGGGACAGGGCACCACAATGAGCAGTTCTTC CANEGTGHHNEQFF
. . TRBJ1-2 TRBV29-1 TGCAGCGTTGAATCAGGGGACTTCTATGGCTACACCTTC CSVESGDFYGYTF
. . TRBJ2-1 TRBV11-2 TGTGCCAGCAGCTCAATATACAATGAGCAGTTCTTC CASSSIYNEQFF
. TRBD1 TRBJ2-5 TRBV28 TGTGCCAGCAGTCCGGGACAGGGGACACAAGAGACCCAGTACTTC CASSPGQGTQETQYF